One and the same sample provided the 17 T cell receptor beta chains below, sequenced in a study of CD8 T cells in ankylosing spondylitis. Study-level points and caveats: Among TCR beta sequences, a motif of several highly homologous variants appeared characteristic of ankylosing spondylitis blood.

These receptors have no identified antigens. TCRdb used MiXCR to reprocess the 5' RACE reads, holding one entry per CDR3 protein. The table lists under 950,000 distinct CDR3 sequences, around 20% of them singletons, with under 20% in the top ten. The sequenced sample was blood, either unsorted or a sorted T cell fraction (not recorded which). The receptors shown here come from a male donor with ankylosing spondylitis.

The chain has TRBV6-1 and TRBJ2-3; 9 bases match TRBD2. J lost 4 bases, V lost 1 base, and 0 bases had no gene match. This CDR3 is built from 14 residues. The germline gives CDR1 MNHNS, CDR2 SASEGT. CDR3 residues: CASSEGLAADTQYF. The CDR3 DNA follows: TGTGCCAGCAGTGAAGGACTAGCGGCAGATACGCAGTATTTT.

The CDR3 DNA sequence: TGTGCCACCAGGGAGGGTAGTAGGGGCAATGAGCAGTTCTTC. This codes for CATREGSRGNEQFF. V gene TRBV15 combines with J gene TRBJ2-1; perhaps TRBD2 as D (6 bases). CDR3 length: 14 residues. The V end lost 6 bases, the J end lost 6 bases, and 15 bases lay between the germline ends. Germline loops: CDR1 LNHNV, CDR2 YYDKDF (reference sequence).

A few counts support this clonotype. The chain carries TRBV20-1 and TRBJ2-7, with a possible D match to TRBD1 (5 bases). CDR1 and CDR2 (germline): DFQATT, SNEGSKA (reference sequence). V was shortened by 5 bases and J by 1 base, with 15 bases between the two germline ends. This CDR3 is built from 14 residues. The CDR3 DNA reads TGCAGTGCTTCCAACCCAGGGAATTCCTACGAGCAGTACTTC. It specifies CSASNPGNSYEQYF.

The V call is TRBV19, the J call TRBJ2-7, with TRBD1 identical over 9 bases. The CDR3 sequence is 16 residues long. Germline V gives CDR1 LNHDA, CDR2 SQIVND (reference sequence). V lost 6 bases, J lost 0 bases, and 9 bases stayed unmatched. The CDR3 sequence: CASSITWTGVSYEQYF. The CDR3 DNA reads as TGTGCCAGTAGCATTACCTGGACAGGGGTCTCCTACGAGCAGTACTTC.

Ten or more counts support this clonotype. The chain links TRBV6-2 or TRBV6-3 to TRBJ2-3, with TRBD1 matching 10 bases. This CDR3 is 16 amino acids long. Per the germline V gene, CDR1 is MNHEY and CDR2 is SVGEGT. V lost 5 bases and J lost 3; bases outside the gene matches: 8. The CDR3 here is CASSSGTGVGTDTQYF. In nucleotides, the CDR3 is TGTGCCAGCAGTAGCGGGACAGGGGTTGGAACAGATACGCAGTATTTT.

In this sample, this clonotype turned up many times. The rearrangement links TRBV12-3 or TRBV12-4 to TRBJ2-2; D is unresolved. The CDR3 contains 14 residues. V lost 3 bases, J lost 4 bases, and 9 bases lay in between. The CDR3 DNA follows: TGTGCCAGCAGTTTTGGGCAGTCCACCGGGGAGCTGTTTTTT. It specifies CASSFGQSTGELFF.

With regard to this clonotype: The germline gene is not matched at one end of the junction; a read error may be the cause. The chain has TRBV19 and TRBJ2-5; D might be TRBD2 (5 bases). Germline lookup yields CDR1 LNHDA and CDR2 SQIVND (reference sequence). The CDR3 runs 14 residues. The CDR3 DNA reads TGTGCCAGTAGTACCGGGAAGAACCAAGGGACCCAGTACTTC. Translation gives CASSTGKNQGTQYF.

V gene TRBV6-2 or TRBV6-3 combines with J gene TRBJ1-3, with 9 positions matching TRBD1. The J segment lost 2 bases and the V segment lost 0 bases, leaving 5 bases of the junction unmatched. The V gene's germline CDR1 is MNHEY and CDR2 SVGEGT. CDR3 length: 17 residues. DNA for the CDR3: TGTGCCAGCAGTTACTCGCGGGACAGGGCGGCTGGAAACACCATATATTTT. Its translation is CASSYSRDRAAGNTIYF.

This clonotype was seen a handful of times. In nucleotides, the CDR3 is TGTGCCACCAGCAGAGATCTGCCCGGGCGGGGTGAGCAGTTCTTC. It specifies CATSRDLPGRGEQFF. The V call is TRBV15, the J call TRBJ2-1; TRBD2 is a possible D gene (6 bases). Germline CDR1 and CDR2: LNHNV and YYDKDF (reference sequence). The V end lost 0 bases, the J end lost 9 bases, and 15 bases lay between the germline ends. This CDR3 has 15 residues.

The chain combines TRBV7-9 with TRBJ2-7, with 14 bases matching TRBD2. Losses at the gene ends were 3 bases for V and 7 bases for J; bases not matched to a gene: 8. The CDR3 runs 16 residues. Per the germline V gene, CDR1 is SEHNR and CDR2 is FQNEAQ (reference sequence). The CDR3 DNA is TGTGCCAGCAGCTTGTCCGGGACTAGCGGGAGTGGGGAGCAGTACTTC. It translates to CASSLSGTSGSGEQYF.

This clonotype has a handful of counts. V is TRBV11-1 and J is TRBJ2-2; TRBD1 or TRBD2 may be the D gene (6 bases each). Germline-derived CDR1 and CDR2 are SGHAT and FQDESV (reference sequence). Trimming removed 5 bases at V and 4 bases at J, with 32 bases between. The CDR3 consists of 21 residues. The CDR3 spells CASSPRWGGQTTNYLTGELFF. DNA for the CDR3: TGTGCCAGCAGCCCACGGTGGGGAGGACAGACGACGAATTACCTCACCGGGGAGCTGTTTTTT.

V gene TRBV12-3 or TRBV12-4 combines with J gene TRBJ1-5; 7 bases match TRBD1. The CDR3 extends over 15 amino acids. The trim removed 6 bases at V and 3 bases at J, leaving 8 bases unmatched. CDR3 nucleotide sequence: TGTGCCAGCAGCCTAGGCAGGGGGGACAATCAGCCCCAGCATTTT. Its protein is CASSLGRGDNQPQHF.

The gene calls are TRBV6-6 and TRBJ1-1; TRBD1 matches at 7 bases. CDR1 is MNHNY, CDR2 SVGAGI, per germline (reference sequence). Germline trimming cut 6 bases from V and 1 base from J; bases unmatched to any gene: 5. The CDR3 runs 14 residues. DNA for the CDR3: TGTGCCAGCAGAGGGAACAGGGGGAACACTGAAGCTTTCTTT. The encoded protein is CASRGNRGNTEAFF.

This sequence joins TRBV4-3 and TRBJ1-1; the D is unclear. Per germline, CDR1 LGHNA and CDR2 YSLEER. Trimming removed 0 bases from V and 3 bases from J, with 8 bases in between. The CDR3 extends over 14 amino acids. CDR3 nucleotide sequence: TGCGCCAGCAGCCAAGACGTGGGGTACACTGAAGCTTTCTTT. It codes for CASSQDVGYTEAFF.

This clonotype was found a few times. The rearrangement uses TRBV12-3 or TRBV12-4 and TRBJ2-3; TRBD2 matches at 13 bases. There are 18 residues in the CDR3. J gave up 0 bases and V 5 bases, and 8 bases lay outside the gene matches. The CDR3 is CASSRWGLAGTSTDTQYF. The DNA for the CDR3 is TGTGCCAGCAGTCGCTGGGGACTAGCGGGGACTAGCACAGATACGCAGTATTTT.

This rearrangement joins TRBV7-9 to TRBJ1-4; tentatively, D is TRBD1 (5 bases). Trimming cost V 4 bases and J 3 bases, with 18 bases left between them. CDR1 is SEHNR, CDR2 FQNEAQ, per germline (reference sequence). The CDR3 has 17 amino acids. CDR3 nucleotides: TGTGCCAGCAGCTCGCCCCCGGCTGGGACCTCTAATGAAAAACTGTTTTTT. This codes for CASSSPPAGTSNEKLFF.

The rearrangement joins TRBV3-1 to TRBJ1-1; 10 nucleotides match TRBD1. The CDR3 spans 18 residues. CDR1 LGHDT and CDR2 YNNKEL come from the germline V gene (reference sequence). V lost 5 bases, J lost 0 bases, and 12 bases stayed unmatched. The CDR3 is CASSIFRGTGVMNTEAFF. The CDR3 DNA reads TGTGCCAGCAGCATCTTCAGAGGGACAGGGGTCATGAACACTGAAGCTTTCTTT.